These T cell receptor beta chains were read from a single sample in a study of T cell responses to AZD1222 COVID-19 vaccine. Libraries were prepared by immunoSEQ multiplex PCR; TCRdb keeps only in-frame clonotypes and omits some of them. This table has more than 85,000 clones, just under 95% appearing once. Here the sequenced sample was peripheral blood, taken on day 0 of AZD1222 vaccination. These receptors all come from an adult in good health. Both conserved end residues are part of each CDR3. The D gene is left open where the match is weak. A row's size may be missing; if present it is once, few, many or a size class.

.,TRBD2,TRBV7-2,17,TRBJ2-3,CASSRSSGTSGTDTQYF,TGTGCCAGCAGTAGATCTTCCGGGACTAGCGGCACAGATACGCAGTATTTT
.,TRBD1,TRBV12-3/TRBV12-4,13,TRBJ1-5,CASSGQGGQPQHF,TGTGCCAGCAGTGGACAGGGGGGTCAGCCCCAGCATTTT
.,.,TRBV19,12,TRBJ2-1,CASTRGSNEQFF,TGTGCCAGTACTCGAGGGTCCAATGAGCAGTTCTTC
once,.,TRBV19,13,TRBJ1-1,CASSITGNTEAFF,TGTGCCAGTAGTATTACAGGGAACACTGAAGCTTTCTTT
.,.,TRBV4-2,16,TRBJ2-4,CASSHGGTAAKNIQYF,TGTGCCAGCAGCCACGGAGGGACAGCAGCCAAAAACATTCAGTACTTC
.,.,TRBV4-1,18,TRBJ1-5,CASSQGLQGRRGNQPQHF,TGCGCCAGCAGCCAAGGTTTGCAGGGCAGAAGGGGTAATCAGCCCCAGCATTTT
.,.,TRBV5-4,17,TRBJ1-2,CASTKPGISGAYYGYTF,TGTGCCAGCACCAAACCCGGAATTTCGGGGGCTTACTATGGCTACACCTTC
.,.,TRBV3-1/TRBV3-2,12,TRBJ2-7,CASSSAAYEQYF,TGTGCCAGCAGCTCGGCAGCCTACGAGCAGTACTTC
.,.,TRBV24-1,15,TRBJ2-3,CATSDPTARTDTQYF,TGTGCCACCAGTGACCCGACAGCGCGGACAGATACGCAGTATTTT
.,TRBD1,TRBV6-1,15,TRBJ2-7,CASSEAGTGTYEQYF,TGTGCCAGCAGTGAAGCGGGGACAGGAACCTACGAGCAGTACTTC
.,.,TRBV12-3/TRBV12-4,13,TRBJ1-2,CASSLITRDGYTF,TGTGCCAGCAGTTTAATAACCAGAGATGGCTACACCTTC
.,TRBD1,TRBV6-2/TRBV6-3,15,TRBJ2-7,CASSPRQGRGYEQYF,TGTGCCAGCAGTCCCAGACAGGGTAGGGGCTACGAGCAGTACTTC
.,.,TRBV19,16,TRBJ2-2,CASTSQRTMNTGELFF,TGTGCCAGTACCAGCCAGAGGACTATGAACACCGGGGAGCTGTTTTTT
.,.,TRBV19,13,TRBJ2-1,CASSIDLNNEQFF,TGTGCCAGTAGTATAGATCTGAACAATGAGCAGTTCTTC
.,.,TRBV7-3,12,TRBJ1-1,CASSLDRGVAFF,TGTGCCAGCAGCTTGGACAGAGGAGTAGCTTTCTTT
.,TRBD2,TRBV5-1,15,TRBJ2-5,CASSGGLAGGETQYF,TGCGCCAGCAGCGGGGGACTAGCGGGTGGAGAGACCCAGTACTTC
.,.,TRBV28,14,TRBJ2-7,CASSLTRESLEQYF,TGTGCCAGCAGTCTAACTAGAGAGAGTCTCGAGCAGTACTTC
once,TRBD1,TRBV5-1,14,TRBJ1-2,CASTGQGVGYGYTF,TGCGCCAGCACCGGCCAGGGGGTCGGCTATGGCTACACCTTC
once,TRBD1,TRBV7-9,17,TRBJ2-7,CASSLTPGQGPNHEQYF,TGTGCCAGCAGCTTGACTCCGGGACAGGGACCCAATCACGAGCAGTACTTC
.,TRBD1,TRBV6-1,15,TRBJ2-7,CASSNWDRGLYEQYF,TGTGCCAGCAGTAACTGGGACAGGGGGCTGTACGAGCAGTACTTC
.,TRBD1,TRBV9,13,TRBJ2-1,CASSTTGYNEQFF,TGTGCCAGCAGCACGACAGGGTACAATGAGCAGTTCTTC
few,TRBD1,TRBV7-8,19,TRBJ2-7,CASTLRRRGGLSPSYEQYF,TGTGCCAGCACCCTTCGAAGGAGAGGGGGCTTAAGCCCCTCCTACGAGCAGTACTTC
.,.,TRBV6-5,11,TRBJ1-1,CASSRGTEAFF,TGTGCCAGCTCTAGAGGGACTGAAGCTTTCTTT
.,.,TRBV6-1,15,TRBJ1-5,CASSEAGAGNQPQHF,TGTGCCAGCAGTGAGGCTGGGGCGGGCAATCAGCCCCAGCATTTT
.,.,TRBV7-2,17,TRBJ1-6,CASSLVSALGDNSPLHF,TGTGCCAGCAGCTTAGTTAGCGCACTCGGAGATAATTCACCCCTCCACTTT
.,.,TRBV5-1,13,TRBJ1-1,CASSLDGMGPAFF,TGCGCCAGCAGCTTGGATGGCATGGGGCCCGCTTTCTTT
.,.,TRBV7-9,12,TRBJ1-1,CASSLSWEDAFF,TGTGCCAGCAGCTTGAGTTGGGAGGATGCTTTCTTT
.,TRBD1,TRBV29-1,14,TRBJ2-2,CSARTGANTGELFF,TGCAGCGCTCGGACAGGGGCGAACACCGGGGAGCTGTTTTTT
few,TRBD2,TRBV6-1,16,TRBJ2-1,CASSEQTAGGADEQFF,TGTGCCAGCAGTGAACAAACAGCGGGGGGGGCGGATGAGCAGTTCTTC
.,.,TRBV6-5,14,TRBJ1-2,CASSYSQGYYGYTF,TGTGCCAGCAGTTACTCACAGGGATACTATGGCTACACCTTC
.,.,TRBV5-1,17,TRBJ2-7,CASSATYTGYDSYEQYF,TGCGCCAGCAGCGCTACCTATACAGGGTACGACTCCTACGAGCAGTACTTC
once,.,TRBV28,16,TRBJ1-4,CASSPQRLGDGEKLFF,TGTGCCAGCAGTCCCCAAAGATTGGGGGACGGTGAAAAACTGTTTTTT
.,.,TRBV28,13,TRBJ2-7,CASSYGSPYEQYF,TGTGCCAGCAGTTATGGTAGCCCCTACGAGCAGTACTTC
.,.,TRBV7-8,14,TRBJ1-1,CASSYQGQTTEAFF,TGTGCCAGCTCCTACCAGGGGCAGACCACTGAAGCTTTCTTT
.,TRBD1,TRBV7-9,15,TRBJ1-6,CASSLGGGGNSPLHF,TGTGCCAGCAGCTTAGGCGGAGGGGGCAATTCACCCCTCCACTTT
.,TRBD1,TRBV19,16,TRBJ2-1,CASSTDRGRVYNEQFF,TGTGCCAGTAGTACCGACAGGGGCCGTGTGTACAATGAGCAGTTCTTC
.,.,TRBV19,11,TRBJ1-4,CASSLGEKLFF,TGTGCCAGTAGTTTGGGTGAAAAACTGTTTTTT
.,.,TRBV30,13,TRBJ1-2,CAWKVYGPAGYTF,TGTGCCTGGAAGGTCTACGGTCCTGCTGGCTACACCTTC
.,.,TRBV29-1,13,TRBJ1-2,CSVEDPQEYGYTF,TGCAGCGTTGAAGATCCCCAGGAGTATGGCTACACCTTC
.,.,TRBV27,14,TRBJ2-7,CASSLSGSSYEQYF,TGTGCCAGCAGTTTATCGGGTAGTTCCTACGAGCAGTACTTC
.,TRBD1,TRBV15,19,TRBJ1-6,CATSREPITGDVYNSPLHF,TGTGCCACCAGCAGAGAACCAATAACAGGGGATGTCTATAATTCACCCCTCCACTTT
.,.,TRBV11-2,14,TRBJ2-7,CASTITDSAYEQYF,TGTGCCAGCACCATAACTGACAGTGCCTACGAGCAGTACTTC
once,.,TRBV11-2,14,TRBJ2-7,CASSLSRGSYEQYF,TGTGCCAGCAGCTTATCCCGTGGGTCCTACGAGCAGTACTTC